The next 12 T cell receptor beta chains were all read from a single sample in a study of cytomegalovirus exposure and HLA in healthy donors. The PCR ran on 60 Vbeta and 13 Jbeta primers. This table comes from immunoSEQ multiplex PCR, and its TCRdb copy is limited to in-frame clones, with some not included. The sample contains some 41,000 clones, about half of which appear only once. The sample comprised PBMCs. All receptors come from a man aged 55 to 69 in good health and CMV-seronegative.

The CDR3 spells CSVLIETQYF. As DNA, the CDR3 is TGCAGCGTTTTAATCGAGACCCAGTACTTC. The genes are TRBV29-1 and TRBJ2-5; D is unresolved. This CDR3 is built from 10 residues. The germline V gene encodes CDR1 SQVTM and CDR2 ANQGSEA. Deletions cut 5 bases from V and 5 bases from J, with 6 bases between.

The chain links TRBV28 to TRBJ1-2; 9 bases are shared with TRBD1. The CDR3 consists of 15 residues. Unmatched junction bases numbered 4, after V lost 3 bases and J lost 2 bases. CDR1 and CDR2 (germline): MDHEN, SYDVKM. The CDR3 DNA is TGTGCCAGCAGTTTGGAGGACAGGGGAAACTATGGCTACACCTTC. Translation gives CASSLEDRGNYGYTF.

This clone was picked up a small number of times. The chain carries TRBV28 and TRBJ2-3, with 12 bases matching TRBD2. The germline gives CDR1 MDHEN, CDR2 SYDVKM. This CDR3 comprises 16 residues. V dropped 6 bases and J dropped 3; count of bases not matched to a gene: 7. The CDR3 sequence is CASSASGRGLTDTQYF. The CDR3 nucleotides read TGTGCCAGCAGCGCTAGCGGGAGGGGGTTAACAGATACGCAGTATTTT.

This clone appeared a few times. This chain connects TRBV5-4 to TRBJ1-2; D gene unclear. Germline V gives CDR1 SGHNT, CDR2 YYREEE (reference sequence). The CDR3 length is 14 residues. The V end was cut by 1 base, the J end by 4 bases, with 11 bases between. CDR3 residues: CASSLPGSIYGYTF. CDR3 nucleotide sequence: TGTGCCAGCAGCTTGCCGGGGTCAATCTATGGCTACACCTTC.

This clone was detected a few times. The J gene is TRBJ2-5, the V gene TRBV30; D call uncertain. This CDR3 comprises 15 residues. CDR1 and CDR2 (germline): GTSNPN, SVGIG (reference sequence). Trimming removed 0 bases from V and 5 bases from J, with 16 bases in between. The CDR3 reads CAWSVSDLVRETQYF. The CDR3 bases are TGTGCCTGGAGTGTAAGCGACCTCGTACGGGAGACCCAGTACTTC.

This sequence joins TRBV7-2 and TRBJ2-2, with D maybe TRBD2 (5 bases). The CDR3 is 12 residues long. Trimming shortened V by 5 bases and J by 7 bases, and 8 bases separated the two germline ends. Germline loops: CDR1 SGHTA, CDR2 FQGNSA. The CDR3: CASSRRGGELFF. The CDR3 DNA follows: TGTGCCAGCAGCCGCCGGGGCGGGGAGCTGTTTTTT.

The V gene is TRBV11-2, the J gene TRBJ1-2; D not resolved. Trimming left V 5 bases short and J 0 bases short, with 10 bases between. Germline CDR1 and CDR2: SGHAT and FQNNGV. The CDR3 contains 14 residues. The CDR3 region is CASSLTSTNYGYTF. The CDR3 nucleotides read TGTGCCAGCAGCCTCACGAGCACTAACTATGGCTACACCTTC. The full variable domain, with the rest looked up from reference TRBV11-2 and TRBJ1-2, is EAGVAQSPRYKIIEKRQSVAFWCNPISGHATLYWYQQILGQGPKLLIQFQNNGVVDDSQLPKDRFSAERLKGVDSTLKIQPAKLEDSAVYLCASSLTSTNYGYTFGSGTRLTVV.

The chain uses TRBV4-2 and TRBJ1-2, with D perhaps TRBD1 (6 bases). Per germline, CDR1 LGHNA and CDR2 YNFKEQ. This CDR3 contains 12 residues. Deletions cut 4 bases from V and 8 bases from J, with 11 bases between. DNA for the CDR3: TGTGCCAGCAGCCTAGAGGACAGCGGCTACACCTTC. Translated, it gives CASSLEDSGYTF.

Here the CDR3 reads CAISGRLAGSTDTQYF. As DNA, the CDR3 is TGTGCCATCAGTGGTAGACTAGCGGGAAGCACAGATACGCAGTATTTT. V and J are TRBV10-3 and TRBJ2-3, with 11 bases identical to TRBD2. The CDR3 loop spans 16 amino acids. V dropped 4 bases and J dropped 0; count of bases not matched to a gene: 3. CDR1 and CDR2 from the germline V gene are ENHRY and SYGVKD.

This clone was seen only a few times. The chain combines TRBV5-1 with TRBJ1-3; D call uncertain. This CDR3 comprises 14 residues. CDR1 and CDR2 (germline): SGHRS, YFSETQ. The V end lost 3 bases, the J end lost 4 bases, and 11 bases lay between the germline ends. The CDR3 sequence is CASSSSLSGNTIYF. In DNA form, the CDR3 reads TGCGCCAGCAGCTCAAGCCTAAGCGGAAACACCATATATTTT. Using reference TRBV5-1 and TRBJ1-3 for the parts outside the CDR3, the full variable domain is KAGVTQTPRYLIKTRGQQVTLSCSPISGHRSVSWYQQTPGQGLQFLFEYFSETQRNKGNFPGRFSGRQFSNSRSEMNVSTLELGDSALYLCASSSSLSGNTIYFGEGSWLTVV.

V usage is TRBV4-1 and J usage is TRBJ2-4; D may be TRBD2 (5 bases). Per germline, CDR1 MGHRA and CDR2 YSYEKL. This CDR3 is 15 amino acids long. V was pared by 0 bases and J by 2 bases, with 8 bases between. The CDR3 loop reads CASSQDPGTKNIQYF. The CDR3 nucleotides read TGCGCCAGCAGCCAAGACCCGGGGACCAAAAACATTCAGTACTTC.

This clone was seen a few times. This chain links TRBV15 with TRBJ1-5; 9 bases are shared with TRBD1. This CDR3 has 17 residues. J lost 5 bases, V lost 1 base, and 9 bases had no gene match. CDR1 and CDR2 (germline): LNHNV, YYDKDF (reference sequence). CDR3 sequence (DNA): TGTGCCACCAGCAGAGGTCGCGGGACAGGGAGACATCAGCCCCAGCATTTT. Translating it yields CATSRGRGTGRHQPQHF. The whole variable domain, filled in from reference TRBV15 and TRBJ1-5, reads DAMVIQNPRYQVTQFGKPVTLSCSQTLNHNVMYWYQQKSSQAPKLLFHYYDKDFNNEADTPDNFQSRRPNTSFCFLDIRSPGLGDTAMYLCATSRGRGTGRHQPQHFGDGTRLSIL.